Presented here are 9 T cell receptor beta chains from one specimen sequenced in a study of blood T cell repertoires in COVID-19. The table came from immunoSEQ multiplex PCR; TCRdb's copy has only in-frame clones and leaves some out. Among about 160,000 clones, 75% to 85% were seen once, and the ten largest hold roughly 3.4%. Sequences were obtained from PBMCs or T cells enriched from blood (not recorded which). Every receptor here comes from a woman aged 55-69 years who had recovered from COVID-19.

This clone was observed once. The CDR3 region has the DNA TGTGCCAGCTCACTCCTCTCCGGTACCTCTCAGCCCCAGCATTTT. It specifies CASSLLSGTSQPQHF. This chain joins TRBV18 and TRBJ1-5; D uncertain. The V end lost 4 bases, the J end lost 6 bases, and 16 bases lay between the germline ends. The germline gives CDR1 KGHSH, CDR2 LQKENI. The CDR3 has 15 residues.

The rearrangement links TRBV29-1 to TRBJ2-3; tentative D call: TRBD2 (5 bases). V dropped 6 bases and J dropped 0 bases, with 13 bases sitting between them. Germline CDR1 SQVTM, CDR2 ANQGSEA. The length of the CDR3 is 14 residues. The CDR3 DNA follows: TGCAGCGTCGCCACCGGGGTTAGCACAGATACGCAGTATTTT. This translates into CSVATGVSTDTQYF.

The chain carries TRBV30 and TRBJ2-7; 7 bases align to TRBD1. The germline V gene has CDR1 GTSNPN and CDR2 SVGIG (reference sequence). J was trimmed by 5 bases and V by 2 bases; bases with no gene match: 3. The CDR3 covers 12 residues. The CDR3 here is CAWSRTGDEQYF. For the CDR3, the DNA is TGTGCCTGGAGTCGGACAGGTGACGAGCAGTACTTC.

This sequence joins TRBV5-1 and TRBJ2-6; D is perhaps TRBD1 (5 bases). The V gene's germline CDR1 is SGHRS and CDR2 YFSETQ. The CDR3 length is 17 residues. V lost 2 bases, J lost 0 bases, and 12 bases lay in between. CDR3 sequence reads: CASSLQEQSSGANVLTF. The CDR3 region has the DNA TGCGCCAGCAGCTTACAGGAACAGAGCTCTGGGGCCAACGTCCTGACTTTC.

The gene calls are TRBV6-5 and TRBJ1-2, with D maybe TRBD1 (6 bases). From germline, CDR1 is MNHEY and CDR2 SVGAGI. Trimming pared 7 bases from V and 7 bases from J, leaving 19 bases between. This CDR3 comprises 14 residues. The CDR3 DNA sequence: TGTGCCAGCATCCCCAGCAGGGGAGACTTTGGCTACACCTTC. This gives the protein CASIPSRGDFGYTF.

The count of this clone is one. V and J are TRBV3-1 (or the pseudogene TRBV3-2) and TRBJ2-3; 11 bases agree with TRBD2. V dropped 2 bases and J dropped 4; count of bases not matched to a gene: 5. CDR1 and CDR2 from the germline V gene are LGHDT and YNNKEL (reference sequence). CDR3 length equals 16 residues. The CDR3 is CASSQLSGGAADTQYF. DNA of the CDR3: TGTGCCAGCAGCCAACTTAGCGGGGGGGCCGCAGATACGCAGTATTTT.

The genes are TRBV4-1 and TRBJ2-7; D is unresolved. CDR3 length: 13 residues. The germline CDR1 and CDR2 sequences are MGHRA and YSYEKL. Trimming cost V 1 base and J 2 bases, with 6 bases left between them. CDR3 nucleotides: TGCGCCAGCAGCCAAGCCATCACCTACGAGCAGTACTTC. Translating it yields CASSQAITYEQYF.

This clone was detected only once. V and J are TRBV7-3 and TRBJ2-7; 7 bases are shared with TRBD1. This CDR3 region has 14 residues. Per germline, CDR1 SGHTA and CDR2 FQGTGA. Trimming removed 1 base from V and 2 bases from J; junction bases left unmatched: 2. The CDR3 nucleotides are TGTGCCAGCAGCTTAAGGGACAGCCCCTACGAGCAGTACTTC. As protein: CASSLRDSPYEQYF.

The chain combines TRBV5-1 with TRBJ2-1, with 8 bases fitting TRBD1. Unmatched junction bases numbered 12, after V lost 0 bases and J lost 7 bases. This CDR3 is 17 amino acids long. In germline, CDR1 is SGHRS, CDR2 YFSETQ. CDR3 sequence reads: CASSLVGVQGAPNEQFF. The CDR3 nucleotides are TGCGCCAGCAGCTTGGTGGGCGTTCAGGGGGCCCCTAATGAGCAGTTCTTC.